This entry features one TCR beta chain sequence. Its antigen is unknown. This entry comes from a study of PD-1 blockade in classical Hodgkin lymphoma. Overall study results and limits: Reported baseline diversity: healthy donors highest, relapsed/refractory patients lowest. Repertoires differed for reasons still undefined, possibly disease activity or prior therapy.

Stated time point: newly diagnosed, previously untreated cHL patient sample. PBMCs from untreated, newly diagnosed classical Hodgkin lymphoma were comparison samples. The protocol was immunoSEQ multiplex PCR, while the TCRdb copy is restricted to in-frame clones and leaves out a portion. The sample has about 16,000 clones, around four fifths seen once. The CDR3 has 17 amino acids. Germline V lookup: CDR1 MGHRA, CDR2 YSYEKL. Losses at the gene ends were 5 bases for V and 6 bases for J; bases not matched to a gene: 15. The receptor's source is a human donor with classical Hodgkin lymphoma. The sequenced material came from peripheral blood mononuclear cells (PBMCs). The J gene is TRBJ2-7, the V gene TRBV4-1; 11 bases match TRBD1. In DNA form, the CDR3 reads TGCGCCAGCAGCATCCAGTTAACCGGGACAGGGGGTTTCGAGCAGTACTTC. Its translation is CASSIQLTGTGGFEQYF.